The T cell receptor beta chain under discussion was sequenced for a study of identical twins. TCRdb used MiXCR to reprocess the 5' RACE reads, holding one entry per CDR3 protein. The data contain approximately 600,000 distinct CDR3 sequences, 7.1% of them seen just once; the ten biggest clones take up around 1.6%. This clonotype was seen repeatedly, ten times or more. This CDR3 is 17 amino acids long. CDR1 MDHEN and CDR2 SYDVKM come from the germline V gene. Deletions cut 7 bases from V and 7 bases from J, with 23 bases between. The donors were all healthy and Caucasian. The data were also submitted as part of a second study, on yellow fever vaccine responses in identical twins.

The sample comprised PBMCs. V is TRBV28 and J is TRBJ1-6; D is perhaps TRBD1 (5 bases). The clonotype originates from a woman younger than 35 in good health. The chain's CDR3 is CASTLSRAGRLNSPLHF. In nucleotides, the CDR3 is TGTGCCAGCACCCTATCACGGGCAGGGAGGTTGAATTCACCCCTCCACTTT.